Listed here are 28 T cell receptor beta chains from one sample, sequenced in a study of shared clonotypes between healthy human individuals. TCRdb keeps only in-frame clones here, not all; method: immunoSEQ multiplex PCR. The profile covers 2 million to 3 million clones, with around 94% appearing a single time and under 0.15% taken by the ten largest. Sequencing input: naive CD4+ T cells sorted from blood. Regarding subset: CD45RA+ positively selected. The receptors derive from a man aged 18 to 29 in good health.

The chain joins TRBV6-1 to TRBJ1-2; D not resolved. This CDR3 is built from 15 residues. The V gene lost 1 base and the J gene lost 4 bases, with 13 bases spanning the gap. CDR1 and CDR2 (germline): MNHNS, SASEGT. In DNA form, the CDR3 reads TGTGCCAGCAGTGAAGAACGCAGAAAGAGCTATGGCTACACCTTC. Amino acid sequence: CASSEERRKSYGYTF.

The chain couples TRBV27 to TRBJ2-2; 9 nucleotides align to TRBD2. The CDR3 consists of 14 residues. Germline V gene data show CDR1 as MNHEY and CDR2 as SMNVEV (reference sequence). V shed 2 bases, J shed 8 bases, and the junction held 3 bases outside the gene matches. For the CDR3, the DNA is TGTGCCAGCAGTTTACGACTAGCGGTTGGGGAGCTGTTTTTT. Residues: CASSLRLAVGELFF.

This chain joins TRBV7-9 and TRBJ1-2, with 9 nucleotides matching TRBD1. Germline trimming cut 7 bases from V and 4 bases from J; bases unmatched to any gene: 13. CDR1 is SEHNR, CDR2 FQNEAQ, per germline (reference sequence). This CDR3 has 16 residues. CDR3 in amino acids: CASMGTGKRSFYGYTF. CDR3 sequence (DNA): TGTGCCAGCATGGGGACAGGGAAACGAAGTTTCTATGGCTACACCTTC. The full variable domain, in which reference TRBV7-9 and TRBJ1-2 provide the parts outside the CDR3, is DTGVSQNPRHKITKRGQNVTFRCDPISEHNRLYWYRQTLGQGPEFLTYFQNEAQLEKSRLLSDRFSAERPKGSFSTLEIQRTEQGDSAMYLCASMGTGKRSFYGYTFGSGTRLTVV.

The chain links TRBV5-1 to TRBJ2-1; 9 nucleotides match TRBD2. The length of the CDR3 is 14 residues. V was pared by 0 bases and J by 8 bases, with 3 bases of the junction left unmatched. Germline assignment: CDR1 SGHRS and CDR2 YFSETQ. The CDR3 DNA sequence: TGCGCCAGCAGCTTGGAGGGACTAGCTTATGAGCAGTTCTTC. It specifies CASSLEGLAYEQFF.

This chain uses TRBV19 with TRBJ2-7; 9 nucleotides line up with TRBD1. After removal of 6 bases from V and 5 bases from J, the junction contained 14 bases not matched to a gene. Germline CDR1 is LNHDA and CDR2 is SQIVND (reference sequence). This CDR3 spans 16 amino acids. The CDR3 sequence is CASSDPGTGNGHEQYF. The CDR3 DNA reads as TGTGCCAGTAGCGACCCCGGGACAGGGAATGGTCACGAGCAGTACTTC. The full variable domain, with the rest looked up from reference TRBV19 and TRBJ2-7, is DGGITQSPKYLFRKEGQNVTLSCEQNLNHDAMYWYRQDPGQGLRLIYYSQIVNDFQKGDIAEGYSVSREKKESFPLTVTSAQKNPTAFYLCASSDPGTGNGHEQYFGPGTRLTVT.

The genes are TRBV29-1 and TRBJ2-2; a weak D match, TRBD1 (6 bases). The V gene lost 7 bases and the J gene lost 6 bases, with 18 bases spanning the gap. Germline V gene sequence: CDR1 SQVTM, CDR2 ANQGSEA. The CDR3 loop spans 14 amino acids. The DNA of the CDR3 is TGCAGCGCTGGGGGCCAGACAGCCCCCGGGGAGCTGTTTTTT. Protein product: CSAGGQTAPGELFF.

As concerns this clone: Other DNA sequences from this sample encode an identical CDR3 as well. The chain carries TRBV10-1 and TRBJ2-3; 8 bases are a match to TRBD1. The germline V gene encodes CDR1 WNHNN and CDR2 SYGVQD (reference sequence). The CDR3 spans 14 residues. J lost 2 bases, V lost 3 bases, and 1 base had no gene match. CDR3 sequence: CASSDRGHTDTQYF. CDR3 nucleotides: TGCGCCAGCAGTGACAGGGGGCACACAGATACGCAGTATTTT.

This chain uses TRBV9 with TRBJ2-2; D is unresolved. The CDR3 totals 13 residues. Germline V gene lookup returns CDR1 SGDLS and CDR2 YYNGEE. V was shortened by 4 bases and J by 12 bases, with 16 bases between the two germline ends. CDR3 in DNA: TGTGCCAGCAGCACCTACTCTCCCGCGAAGCTGTTTTTT. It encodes CASSTYSPAKLFF. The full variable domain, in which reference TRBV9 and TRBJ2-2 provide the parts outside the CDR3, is DSGVTQTPKHLITATGQRVTLRCSPRSGDLSVYWYQQSLDQGLQFLIQYYNGEERAKGNILERFSAQQFPDLHSELNLSSLELGDSALYFCASSTYSPAKLFFGEGSRLTVL.

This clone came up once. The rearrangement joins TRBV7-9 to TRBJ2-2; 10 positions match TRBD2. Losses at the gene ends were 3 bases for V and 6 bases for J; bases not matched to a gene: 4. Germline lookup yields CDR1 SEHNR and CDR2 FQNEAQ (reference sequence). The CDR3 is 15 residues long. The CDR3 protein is CASSFLAGVPGELFF. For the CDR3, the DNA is TGTGCCAGCAGCTTCCTAGCGGGAGTCCCCGGGGAGCTGTTTTTT.

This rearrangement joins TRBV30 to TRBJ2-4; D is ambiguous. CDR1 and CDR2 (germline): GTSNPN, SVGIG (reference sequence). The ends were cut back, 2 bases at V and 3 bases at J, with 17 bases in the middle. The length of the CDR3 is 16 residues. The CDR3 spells CAWSRRVGLVKNIQYF. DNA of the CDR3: TGTGCCTGGAGTCGAAGGGTCGGTCTGGTCAAAAACATTCAGTACTTC. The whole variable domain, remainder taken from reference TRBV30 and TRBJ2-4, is SQTIHQWPATLVQPVGSPLSLECTVEGTSNPNLYWYRQAAGRGLQLLFYSVGIGQISSEVPQNLSASRPQDRQFILSSKKLLLSDSGFYLCAWSRRVGLVKNIQYFGAGTRLSVL.

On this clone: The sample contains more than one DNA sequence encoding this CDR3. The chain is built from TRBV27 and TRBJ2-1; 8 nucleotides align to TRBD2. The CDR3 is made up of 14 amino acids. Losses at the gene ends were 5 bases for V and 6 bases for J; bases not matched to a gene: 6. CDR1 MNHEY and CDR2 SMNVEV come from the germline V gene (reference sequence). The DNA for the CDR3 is TGTGCCAGCAGTCCCGGACTAGCTGGCAATGAGCAGTTCTTC. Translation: CASSPGLAGNEQFF.

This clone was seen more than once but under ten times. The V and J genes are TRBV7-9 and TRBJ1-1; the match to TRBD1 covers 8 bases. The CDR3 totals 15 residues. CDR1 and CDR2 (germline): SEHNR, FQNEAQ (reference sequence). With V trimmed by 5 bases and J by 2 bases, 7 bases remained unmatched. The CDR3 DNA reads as TGTGCCAGCAGCCTACATGGGACAGGAAACACTGAAGCTTTCTTT. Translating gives CASSLHGTGNTEAFF. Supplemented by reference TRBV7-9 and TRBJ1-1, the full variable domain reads DTGVSQNPRHKITKRGQNVTFRCDPISEHNRLYWYRQTLGQGPEFLTYFQNEAQLEKSRLLSDRFSAERPKGSFSTLEIQRTEQGDSAMYLCASSLHGTGNTEAFFGQGTRLTVV.

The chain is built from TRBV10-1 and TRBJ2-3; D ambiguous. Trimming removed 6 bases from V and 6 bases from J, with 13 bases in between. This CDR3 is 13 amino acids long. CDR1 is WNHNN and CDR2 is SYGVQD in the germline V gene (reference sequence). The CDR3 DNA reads TGCGCCAGCAGAGACAATCGTCCGGATACGCAGTATTTT. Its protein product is CASRDNRPDTQYF.

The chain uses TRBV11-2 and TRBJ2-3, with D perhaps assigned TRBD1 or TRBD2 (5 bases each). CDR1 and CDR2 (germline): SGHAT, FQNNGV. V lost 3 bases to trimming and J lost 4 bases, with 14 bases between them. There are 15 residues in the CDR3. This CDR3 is CASSFRGSLPDTQYF. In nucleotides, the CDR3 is TGTGCCAGCAGCTTTCGGGGCAGCCTCCCAGATACGCAGTATTTT.

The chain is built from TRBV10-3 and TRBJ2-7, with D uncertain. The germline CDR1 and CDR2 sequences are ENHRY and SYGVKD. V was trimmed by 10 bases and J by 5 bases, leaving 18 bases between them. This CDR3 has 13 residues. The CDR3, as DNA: TGTGCCACGACCCTGGGCAACGCCAACGAGCAGTACTTC. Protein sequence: CATTLGNANEQYF.

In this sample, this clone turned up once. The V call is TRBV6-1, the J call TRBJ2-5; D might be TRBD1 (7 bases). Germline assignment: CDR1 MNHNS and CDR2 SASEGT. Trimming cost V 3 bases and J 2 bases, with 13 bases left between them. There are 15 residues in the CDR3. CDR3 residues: CASSDSGRGQETQYF. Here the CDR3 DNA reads TGTGCCAGCAGTGATAGCGGCAGGGGGCAAGAGACCCAGTACTTC.

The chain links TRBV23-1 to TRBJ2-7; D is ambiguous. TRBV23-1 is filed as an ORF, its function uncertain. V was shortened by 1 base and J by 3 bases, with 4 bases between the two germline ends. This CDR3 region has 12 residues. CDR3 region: CASSQCVYEQYF. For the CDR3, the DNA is TGCGCCAGCAGTCAATGTGTCTACGAGCAGTACTTC.

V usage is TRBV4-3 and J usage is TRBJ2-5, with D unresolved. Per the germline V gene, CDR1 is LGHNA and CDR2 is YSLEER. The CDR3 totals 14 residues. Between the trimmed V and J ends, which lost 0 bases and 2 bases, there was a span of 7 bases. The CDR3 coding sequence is TGCGCCAGCAGCCAAGAATGGGGACAAGAGACCCAGTACTTC. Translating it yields CASSQEWGQETQYF.

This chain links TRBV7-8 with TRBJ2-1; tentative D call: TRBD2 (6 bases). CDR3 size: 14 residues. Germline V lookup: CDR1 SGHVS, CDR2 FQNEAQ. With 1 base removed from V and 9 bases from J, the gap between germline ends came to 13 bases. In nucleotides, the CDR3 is TGTGCCAGCAGCTTAGATCCGGGAGCACGTGAGCAGTTCTTC. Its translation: CASSLDPGAREQFF.

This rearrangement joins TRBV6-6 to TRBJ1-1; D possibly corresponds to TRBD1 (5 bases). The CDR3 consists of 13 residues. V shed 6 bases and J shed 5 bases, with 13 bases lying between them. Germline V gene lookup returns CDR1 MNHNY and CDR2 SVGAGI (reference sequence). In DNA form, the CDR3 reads TGTGCCAGCAGAAACGGGGGGGGAACTGAAGCTTTCTTT. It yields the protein CASRNGGGTEAFF.

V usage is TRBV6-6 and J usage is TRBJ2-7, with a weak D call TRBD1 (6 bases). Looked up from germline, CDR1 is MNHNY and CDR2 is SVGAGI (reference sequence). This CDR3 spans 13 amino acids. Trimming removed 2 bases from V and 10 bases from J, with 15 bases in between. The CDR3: CASSYGGVGVQYF. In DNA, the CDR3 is TGTGCCAGCAGTTACGGGGGCGTAGGAGTACAGTACTTC.

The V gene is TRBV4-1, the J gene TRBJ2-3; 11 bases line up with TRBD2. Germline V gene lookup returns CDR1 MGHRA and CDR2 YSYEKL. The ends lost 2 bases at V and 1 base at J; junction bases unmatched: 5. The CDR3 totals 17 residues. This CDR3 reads CASSQTLAGGGTDTQYF. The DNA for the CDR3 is TGCGCCAGCAGCCAAACCTTAGCGGGAGGGGGCACAGATACGCAGTATTTT.

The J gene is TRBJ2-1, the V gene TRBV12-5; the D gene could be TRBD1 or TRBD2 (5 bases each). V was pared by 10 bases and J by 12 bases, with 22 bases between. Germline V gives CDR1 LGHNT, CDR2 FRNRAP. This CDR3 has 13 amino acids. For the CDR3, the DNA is TGTGCTACTGACCGGGACGGACCCCTGGGGCAGTTCTTC. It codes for CATDRDGPLGQFF.

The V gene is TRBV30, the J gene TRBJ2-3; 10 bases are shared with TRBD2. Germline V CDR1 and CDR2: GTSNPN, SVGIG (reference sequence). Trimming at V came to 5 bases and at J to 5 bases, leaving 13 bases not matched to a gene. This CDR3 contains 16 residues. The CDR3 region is CAWRRAGGPIGDTQYF. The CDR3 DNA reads TGTGCCTGGCGGCGAGCGGGGGGGCCTATAGGAGATACGCAGTATTTT.

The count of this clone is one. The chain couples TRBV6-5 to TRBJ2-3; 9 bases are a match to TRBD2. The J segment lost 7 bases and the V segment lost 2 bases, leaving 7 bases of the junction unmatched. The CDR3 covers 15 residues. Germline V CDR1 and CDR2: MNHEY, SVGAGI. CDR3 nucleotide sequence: TGTGCCAGCAGTTACGCGGCGGGAGGGGAGAATACGCAGTATTTT. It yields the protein CASSYAAGGENTQYF.

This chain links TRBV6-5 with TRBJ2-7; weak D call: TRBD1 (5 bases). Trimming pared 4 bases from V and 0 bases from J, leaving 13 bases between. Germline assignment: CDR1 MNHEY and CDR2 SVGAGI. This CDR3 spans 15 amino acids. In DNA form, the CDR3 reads TGTGCCAGCAGTTCCCCCCGACAGAACTCCTACGAGCAGTACTTC. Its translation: CASSSPRQNSYEQYF.

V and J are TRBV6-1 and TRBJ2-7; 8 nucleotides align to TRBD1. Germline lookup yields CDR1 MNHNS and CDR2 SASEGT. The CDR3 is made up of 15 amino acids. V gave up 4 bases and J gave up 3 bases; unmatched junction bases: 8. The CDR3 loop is CASSVRQGSGYEQYF. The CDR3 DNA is TGTGCCAGCAGTGTCCGACAGGGGTCGGGCTACGAGCAGTACTTC.

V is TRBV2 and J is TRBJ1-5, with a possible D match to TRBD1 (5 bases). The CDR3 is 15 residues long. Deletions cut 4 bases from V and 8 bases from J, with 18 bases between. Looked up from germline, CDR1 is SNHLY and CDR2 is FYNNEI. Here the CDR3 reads CASSAGQRIVEPQHF. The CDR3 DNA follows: TGTGCCAGCAGTGCAGGACAACGGATAGTTGAGCCCCAGCATTTT.